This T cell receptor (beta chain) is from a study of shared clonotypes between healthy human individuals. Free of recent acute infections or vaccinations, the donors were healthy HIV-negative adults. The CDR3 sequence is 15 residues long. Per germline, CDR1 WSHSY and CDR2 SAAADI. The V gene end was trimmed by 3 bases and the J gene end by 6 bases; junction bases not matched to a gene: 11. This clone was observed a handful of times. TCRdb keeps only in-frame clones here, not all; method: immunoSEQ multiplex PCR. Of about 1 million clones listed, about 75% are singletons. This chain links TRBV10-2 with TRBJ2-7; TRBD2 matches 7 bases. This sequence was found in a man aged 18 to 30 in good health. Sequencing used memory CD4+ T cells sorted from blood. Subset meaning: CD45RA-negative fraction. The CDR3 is CASSDPAGTTLEQYF. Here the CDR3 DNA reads TGCGCCAGCAGTGACCCAGCGGGGACTACCCTCGAGCAGTACTTC.